One sample yielded the 5 T cell receptor beta chains listed below, sequenced in a study of blood T cells in healthy people across ages. Alongside a J-beta primer mix, a sample-barcoded 5' primer served in a second PCR lasting about 7 to 12 cycles. MiXCR was run by TCRdb on the 5' RACE reads, yielding one entry per CDR3 protein. The repertoire has hundreds of thousands of distinct CDR3 sequences, 56% of them found once; the top ten carry more than 25%. Input material: blood. The receptors come from a man aged 40-50 years in good health.

The chain uses TRBV7-2 and TRBJ2-3; D tentatively reads TRBD1 or TRBD2 (5 bases each). The germline V gene encodes CDR1 SGHTA and CDR2 FQGNSA. CDR3 length equals 13 residues. Between the trimmed V and J ends, which lost 3 bases and 5 bases, there was a span of 9 bases. In DNA, the CDR3 is TGTGCCAGCAGCTTGGGGACGGGAGATACGCAGTATTTT. It encodes CASSLGTGDTQYF.

This chain connects TRBV6-5 to TRBJ2-4, with a possible D match to TRBD1 (5 bases). The end of the DNA aligns better with TRBJ2-7, so the J call may be wrong. Germline V gene lookup returns CDR1 MNHEY and CDR2 SVGAGI. CDR3 length: 14 amino acids. CDR3 protein: CASSYSMTVSEQYF. In DNA form, the CDR3 reads TGTGCCAGCAGTTACTCGATGACAGTGAGCGAGCAGTACTTC.

The chain joins TRBV5-1 to TRBJ1-5; D unresolved. The CDR3 covers 10 residues. V shed 6 bases and J shed 6 bases, with 4 bases lying between them. CDR1 is SGHRS, CDR2 YFSETQ, per germline. The CDR3 coding sequence is TGCGCCAGCAAGCGTCAGCCCCAGCATTTT. As protein: CASKRQPQHF.

J is TRBJ2-3 and V is TRBV12-3 or TRBV12-4; D possibly matches TRBD1 or TRBD2 (5 bases each). The CDR3 runs to 12 residues. With 6 bases removed from V and 11 bases from J, the gap between germline ends came to 15 bases. CDR3 sequence reads: CASRSGQRGQYF. CDR3 sequence (DNA): TGTGCCAGCAGAAGTGGGCAGAGGGGGCAGTATTTT.

The V call is TRBV20-1, the J call TRBJ2-5; TRBD2 aligns across 8 bases. The V and J ends lost 2 bases and 11 bases, in that order; junction bases with no gene match: 19. Germline V lookup: CDR1 DFQATT, CDR2 SNEGSKA (reference sequence). There are 16 residues in the CDR3. The chain's CDR3 is CSARSQERESFDEQYF. In DNA, the CDR3 is TGCAGTGCTAGATCCCAGGAGCGGGAGTCTTTCGATGAGCAGTACTTC.